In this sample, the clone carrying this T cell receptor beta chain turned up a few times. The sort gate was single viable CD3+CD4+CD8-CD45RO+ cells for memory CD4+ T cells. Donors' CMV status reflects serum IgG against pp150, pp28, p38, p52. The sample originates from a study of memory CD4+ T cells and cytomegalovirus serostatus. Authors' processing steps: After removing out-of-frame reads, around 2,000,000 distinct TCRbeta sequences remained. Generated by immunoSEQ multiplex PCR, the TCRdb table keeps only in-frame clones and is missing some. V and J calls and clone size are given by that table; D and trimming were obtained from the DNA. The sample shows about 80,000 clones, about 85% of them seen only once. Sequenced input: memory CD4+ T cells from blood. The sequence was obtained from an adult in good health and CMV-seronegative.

The chain's CDR3 is CASSYGTLRHNEQFF. CDR3 sequence (DNA): TGTGCCAGCAGTTACGGGACGTTGAGGCACAATGAGCAGTTCTTC. This chain links TRBV6-5 with TRBJ2-1; D possibly uses TRBD1 or TRBD2 (5 bases each). CDR1 is MNHEY, CDR2 SVGAGI, per germline. The CDR3 is 15 residues long. V was pared by 2 bases and J by 5 bases, with 13 bases between.